The 25 T cell receptor beta chains listed next were all sequenced from one sample in a study of blood T cell repertoires in COVID-19. Profiling relied on immunoSEQ multiplex PCR, and the TCRdb table lists in-frame clones only, not all of them. In the table there are some 80,000 clones, roughly nine tenths of which are singletons. The source material was peripheral blood. These TCRs come from a human donor in a cohort sampled during active COVID-19.

The sample holds one count of this clone. The chain recombines TRBV28 with TRBJ2-7; 7 bases line up with TRBD2. V shed 5 bases, J shed 4 bases, and the junction held 17 bases outside the gene matches. The CDR3 totals 17 residues. Germline-derived CDR1 and CDR2 are MDHEN and SYDVKM. CDR3 residues: CASSIGLDIYSRYEQYF. CDR3 in DNA: TGTGCCAGCAGTATAGGACTAGATATTTACTCACGTTACGAGCAGTACTTC. Combining the CDR3 with reference TRBV28 and TRBJ2-7 gives the whole variable domain DVKVTQSSRYLVKRTGEKVFLECVQDMDHENMFWYRQDPGLGLRLIYFSYDVKMKEKGDIPEGYSVSREKKERFSLILESASTNQTSMYLCASSIGLDIYSRYEQYFGPGTRLTVT.

The chain's CDR3 is CASSPGTVSYEQYF. In nucleotides, the CDR3 is TGTGCCAGCAGCCCCGGGACAGTCTCCTACGAGCAGTACTTC. The chain has TRBV5-8 and TRBJ2-7, with 7 bases lining up with TRBD1. The CDR3 extends over 14 amino acids. Trimming cost V 4 bases and J 0 bases; bases outside gene matches: 4. Germline V CDR1 and CDR2: SGHTS, YDEGEE.

The CDR3 DNA reads as TGTGCCAGCAGCCCAGGACAGGGGGGTAATCAGCCCCAGCATTTT. It is translated as CASSPGQGGNQPQHF. The V gene is TRBV5-5, the J gene TRBJ1-5; TRBD1 matches 10 bases. Per germline, CDR1 SGHKS and CDR2 YYEKEE (reference sequence). The CDR3 length is 15 residues. V trimming: 4 bases; J trimming: 4 bases; junction bases outside the gene matches: 5.

The chain combines TRBV7-2 with TRBJ2-1, with D possibly being TRBD1 (6 bases). V gave up 3 bases and J gave up 7 bases, with 16 bases separating them. Germline V gene data show CDR1 as SGHTA and CDR2 as FQGNSA. CDR3 length: 15 residues. CDR3 nucleotide sequence: TGTGCCAGCAGCTTTGACAGGTCGCCGTCTAATGAGCAGTTCTTC. Amino acid sequence: CASSFDRSPSNEQFF.

The V and J genes are TRBV9 and TRBJ2-2; 7 bases map to TRBD2. CDR1 and CDR2 from the germline V gene are SGDLS and YYNGEE. The CDR3 runs to 15 residues. Unmatched junction bases numbered 6, after V lost 1 base and J lost 6 bases. This CDR3 reads CASSVKTGGAGELFF. The CDR3 coding sequence is TGTGCCAGCAGCGTAAAAACGGGAGGTGCCGGGGAGCTGTTTTTT. The variable domain in full, completed from reference TRBV9 and TRBJ2-2, reads DSGVTQTPKHLITATGQRVTLRCSPRSGDLSVYWYQQSLDQGLQFLIQYYNGEERAKGNILERFSAQQFPDLHSELNLSSLELGDSALYFCASSVKTGGAGELFFGEGSRLTVL.

The chain links TRBV19 to TRBJ2-7; 7 positions agree with TRBD2. V trimming: 7 bases; J trimming: 2 bases; junction bases outside the gene matches: 8. CDR1 LNHDA and CDR2 SQIVND come from the germline V gene (reference sequence). The CDR3 is 14 amino acids. This CDR3 reads CASTAGTIPYEQYF. The CDR3 nucleotides are TGTGCCAGTACCGCCGGGACTATCCCCTACGAGCAGTACTTC.

The chain links TRBV6-2 or TRBV6-3 to TRBJ2-5, with D possibly TRBD2 on 6 matching bases. CDR3 length equals 14 residues. Trimming left V 5 bases short and J 4 bases short, with 14 bases between. CDR1 MNHEY and CDR2 SVGEGT come from the germline V gene. Written as DNA, the CDR3 is TGTGCCAGCAGTAGACTAGGGGCCCGAGAGACCCAGTACTTC. It specifies CASSRLGARETQYF.

The V gene is TRBV27, the J gene TRBJ1-4; 8 positions agree with TRBD1. Germline CDR1 is MNHEY and CDR2 is SMNVEV (reference sequence). The CDR3 is 13 amino acids. V lost 6 bases to trimming and J lost 8 bases; unmatched junction nucleotides: 5. The CDR3 loop is CASRPAGGEKLFF. Here the CDR3 DNA reads TGTGCCAGCAGGCCAGCAGGGGGCGAAAAACTGTTTTTT.

This clone was seen once. This chain joins TRBV3-1 (or the pseudogene TRBV3-2) and TRBJ1-1, with 7 bases that match TRBD1. Germline values: CDR1 LGHDT, CDR2 YNNKEL (reference sequence). Germline trimming cut 4 bases from V and 5 bases from J; bases unmatched to any gene: 7. The CDR3 consists of 14 residues. The CDR3 reads CASSLRQGWTEAFF. CDR3 DNA: TGTGCCAGCAGCCTTCGACAGGGATGGACTGAAGCTTTCTTT.

This clone was detected a few times. The gene calls are TRBV6-5 and TRBJ2-2; maybe TRBD1 (6 bases). Deletions cut 6 bases from V and 7 bases from J, with 15 bases between. In germline, CDR1 is MNHEY, CDR2 SVGAGI. The CDR3 has 14 amino acids. CDR3 loop: CASRIGQSHGELFF. CDR3 sequence (DNA): TGTGCCAGCAGGATCGGACAGTCTCACGGGGAGCTGTTTTTT.

This clone showed up just once. The V gene is TRBV18, the J gene TRBJ1-5; TRBD1 matches at 7 bases. Germline-derived CDR1 and CDR2 are KGHSH and LQKENI. CDR3 length equals 14 residues. After removal of 5 bases from V and 0 bases from J, the junction contained 1 base not matched to a gene. As DNA, the CDR3 is TGTGCCAGCTCAGGGACAGTTAGCAATCAGCCCCAGCATTTT. Its protein product is CASSGTVSNQPQHF.

The V gene is TRBV6-2 or TRBV6-3, the J gene TRBJ2-2, with TRBD2 matching 8 bases. V lost 0 bases to trimming and J lost 6 bases; unmatched junction nucleotides: 12. Looked up from germline, CDR1 is MNHEY and CDR2 is SVGEGT. The CDR3 totals 18 residues. CDR3 loop: CASSYSGREVQRAGELFF. CDR3 nucleotides: TGTGCCAGCAGTTACTCGGGGCGGGAGGTTCAGCGCGCCGGGGAGCTGTTTTTT.

This sequence joins TRBV19 and TRBJ1-1; D is ambiguous. Germline lookup yields CDR1 LNHDA and CDR2 SQIVND (reference sequence). V lost 4 bases, J lost 1 base, and 4 bases lay in between. The CDR3 contains 12 residues. The CDR3 DNA reads TGTGCCAGTAGTAGGGCGAACACTGAAGCTTTCTTT. The encoded protein is CASSRANTEAFF. The full variable domain, rest sourced from reference TRBV19 and TRBJ1-1, is DGGITQSPKYLFRKEGQNVTLSCEQNLNHDAMYWYRQDPGQGLRLIYYSQIVNDFQKGDIAEGYSVSREKKESFPLTVTSAQKNPTAFYLCASSRANTEAFFGQGTRLTVV.

The rearrangement links TRBV18 to TRBJ2-7; 9 nucleotides match TRBD1. Per the germline V gene, CDR1 is KGHSH and CDR2 is LQKENI. The V segment lost 3 bases and the J segment 3 bases; nucleotides outside the gene matches: 6. This CDR3 is 15 amino acids long. The CDR3: CASSPGQGTVYEQYF. DNA for the CDR3: TGTGCCAGCTCACCTGGACAGGGGACTGTCTACGAGCAGTACTTC.

The chain is built from TRBV5-6 and TRBJ1-4; 10 bases match TRBD1. With 5 bases clipped from V and 7 bases from J, the junction kept 5 bases outside the gene matches. The CDR3 is 14 residues long. CDR1 and CDR2 from the germline V gene are SGHDT and YYEEEE. The DNA for the CDR3 is TGTGCCAGCAGTCGGGACAGGGGAATTGAAAAACTGTTTTTT. Translating it yields CASSRDRGIEKLFF. The whole variable domain, remainder taken from reference TRBV5-6 and TRBJ1-4, is DAGVTQSPTHLIKTRGQQVTLRCSPKSGHDTVSWYQQALGQGPQFIFQYYEEEERQRGNFPDRFSGHQFPNYSSELNVNALLLGDSALYLCASSRDRGIEKLFFGSGTQLSVL.

V and J are TRBV7-3 and TRBJ2-7, with D possibly TRBD1 on 5 matching bases. The CDR3 length is 14 residues. V lost 2 bases and J 5 bases, leaving 13 bases between the germline ends. Germline assignment: CDR1 SGHTA and CDR2 FQGTGA. The CDR3 loop is CASSLQGQSDEQYF. The CDR3 bases are TGTGCCAGCAGCTTACAGGGTCAGAGCGACGAGCAGTACTTC.

The chain employs TRBV6-1 and TRBJ2-7, with 13 bases identical to TRBD2. Per germline, CDR1 MNHNS and CDR2 SASEGT. The V segment lost 3 bases and the J segment 5 bases; nucleotides outside the gene matches: 7. This CDR3 region has 16 residues. CDR3 coding DNA: TGTGCCAGCAGTGACAGGACTAGCGGGAGCAGGCACGAGCAGTACTTC. It yields the protein CASSDRTSGSRHEQYF.

The chain has TRBV5-5 and TRBJ1-5; no clear D gene. The germline gives CDR1 SGHKS, CDR2 YYEKEE (reference sequence). With 2 bases removed from V and 6 bases from J, the gap between germline ends came to 15 bases. This CDR3 is 15 amino acids long. CDR3 residues: CASSFLGEMAQPQHF. The CDR3 region has the DNA TGTGCCAGCAGCTTTTTGGGCGAGATGGCTCAGCCCCAGCATTTT. Filled out from reference TRBV5-5 and TRBJ1-5, the complete variable domain reads DAGVTQSPTHLIKTRGQQVTLRCSPISGHKSVSWYQQVLGQGPQFIFQYYEKEERGRGNFPDRFSARQFPNYSSELNVNALLLGDSALYLCASSFLGEMAQPQHFGDGTRLSIL.

V and J are TRBV4-3 and TRBJ1-6, with D possibly being TRBD1 (6 bases). CDR1 is LGHNA and CDR2 is YSLEER in the germline V gene. V dropped 1 base and J dropped 10 bases, with 14 bases sitting between them. There are 15 residues in the CDR3. The CDR3 DNA is TGCGCCAGCAGCCAAGCCCTGGGGGCGGTGTCACCCCTCCACTTT. Residues: CASSQALGAVSPLHF.

This sequence joins TRBV24-1 and TRBJ1-1; 8 bases line up with TRBD1. The V gene's germline CDR1 is KGHDR and CDR2 SFDVKD. CDR3 size: 15 residues. The V segment lost 5 bases and the J segment 4 bases; nucleotides outside the gene matches: 8. CDR3 loop: CATSASGQGFTEAFF. In DNA, the CDR3 is TGTGCCACCAGTGCTTCCGGACAGGGATTCACTGAAGCTTTCTTT.

The chain has TRBV19 and TRBJ1-5; 7 bases match TRBD1. The CDR3 totals 15 residues. The J segment lost 6 bases and the V segment lost 6 bases, leaving 11 bases of the junction unmatched. The germline gives CDR1 LNHDA, CDR2 SQIVND (reference sequence). The CDR3 DNA reads as TGTGCCAGTAGCTCAGGGACAGTTCCGTTTCAGCCCCAGCATTTT. Translation gives CASSSGTVPFQPQHF.

This chain connects TRBV9 to TRBJ1-5, with D possibly being TRBD1 (5 bases). The ends were cut back, 2 bases at V and 7 bases at J, with 16 bases in the middle. Germline CDR1 is SGDLS and CDR2 is YYNGEE. This CDR3 comprises 15 residues. The CDR3 protein is CASSVTTGTEQPQHF. CDR3 sequence (DNA): TGTGCCAGCAGCGTTACCACAGGAACAGAACAGCCCCAGCATTTT.

V gene TRBV19 combines with J gene TRBJ1-4; tentative D call: TRBD1 (5 bases). Germline V CDR1 and CDR2: LNHDA, SQIVND (reference sequence). V lost 6 bases, J lost 8 bases, and 25 bases lay in between. The CDR3 loop spans 17 amino acids. CDR3 protein: CASSIVPRQGRREKLFF. In DNA form, the CDR3 reads TGTGCCAGTAGCATTGTCCCCCGGCAGGGCAGAAGGGAAAAACTGTTTTTT.

CDR3 amino acids: CASSSGLINQPQHF. The CDR3 DNA sequence: TGTGCCAGCAGCTCGGGACTGATCAATCAGCCCCAGCATTTT. The gene calls are TRBV5-5 and TRBJ1-5, with D tentatively TRBD1 (5 bases). Germline CDR1 SGHKS, CDR2 YYEKEE (reference sequence). This CDR3 contains 14 residues. The V end lost 3 bases, the J end lost 3 bases, and 10 bases lay between the germline ends.

This chain joins TRBV5-5 and TRBJ2-4; D call uncertain. V was clipped by 1 base and J by 9 bases, with 8 bases between them. There are 12 residues in the CDR3. Germline V gene sequence: CDR1 SGHKS, CDR2 YYEKEE (reference sequence). The CDR3, as DNA: TGTGCCAGCAGCTTGAGCAGGCCCATTCAGTACTTC. Protein: CASSLSRPIQYF.